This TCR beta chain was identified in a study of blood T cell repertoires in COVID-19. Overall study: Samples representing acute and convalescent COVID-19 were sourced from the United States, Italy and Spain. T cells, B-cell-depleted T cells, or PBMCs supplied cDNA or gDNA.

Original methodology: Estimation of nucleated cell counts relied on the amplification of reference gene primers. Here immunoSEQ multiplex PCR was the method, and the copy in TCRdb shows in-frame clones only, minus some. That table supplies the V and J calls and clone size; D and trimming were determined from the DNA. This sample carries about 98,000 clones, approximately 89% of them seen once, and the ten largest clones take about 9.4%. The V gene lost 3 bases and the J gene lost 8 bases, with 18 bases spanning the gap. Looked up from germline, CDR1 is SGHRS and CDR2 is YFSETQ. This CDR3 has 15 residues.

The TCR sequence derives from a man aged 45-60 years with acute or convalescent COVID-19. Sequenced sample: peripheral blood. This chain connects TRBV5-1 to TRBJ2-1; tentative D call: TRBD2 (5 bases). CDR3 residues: CASSYPTGIRDEQFF. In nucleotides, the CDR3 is TGCGCCAGCAGCTATCCCACGGGGATCCGGGATGAGCAGTTCTTC.